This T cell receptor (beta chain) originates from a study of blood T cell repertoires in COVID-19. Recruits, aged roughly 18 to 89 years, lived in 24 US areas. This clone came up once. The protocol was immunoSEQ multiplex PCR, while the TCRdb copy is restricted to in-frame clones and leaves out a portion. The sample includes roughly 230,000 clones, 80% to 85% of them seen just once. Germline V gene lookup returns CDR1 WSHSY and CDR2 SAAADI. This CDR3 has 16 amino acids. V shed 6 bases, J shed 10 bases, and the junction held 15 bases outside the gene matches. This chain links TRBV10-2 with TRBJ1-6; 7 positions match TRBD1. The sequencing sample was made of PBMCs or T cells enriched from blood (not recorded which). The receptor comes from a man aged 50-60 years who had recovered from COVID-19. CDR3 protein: CASRPTDRVEGSPLHF. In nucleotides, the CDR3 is TGCGCCAGCAGACCGACAGACAGGGTTGAAGGCTCACCCCTCCACTTT.